This record concerns one T cell receptor (beta chain) sequence. The antigen remains undetermined. This entry is derived from a study of T cell clusters in autoimmune cytopenias. Across the study: TRB sequencing had a median about 49,000 reads and 2,350 distinct clonotypes per sample.

TRB was amplified by touch-down multiplex PCR, primer pools A and B combined. TCRdb re-analyzed the multiplex PCR reads; it lists each CDR3 protein once, without DNA. The listing records 8,000 to 9,500 distinct CDR3 sequences. Whole-study findings and limits: Healthy donors had approximately 3.3-fold more exclusive TRB clusters than active autoimmune hepatitis patients. TRB repertoire shifts in secondary cytopenia and chronic lymphocytic leukemia mostly reflected lymphoma, not autoimmunity. Clustering suggested that physiological T cell clusters were missing in primary autoimmune cytopenia patients.

The CDR3 is 13 residues long. The germline CDR1 and CDR2 sequences are LNHDA and SQIVND (reference sequence). Roughly 38,000 genome equivalents of blood DNA were amplified for TRB. The TCR comes from a human donor with an autoimmune cytopenia or autoimmune hepatitis (not recorded which). The sequenced sample was peripheral blood. The chain combines TRBV19 with TRBJ1-5. CDR3 in amino acids: CASSIGRDQPQHF.